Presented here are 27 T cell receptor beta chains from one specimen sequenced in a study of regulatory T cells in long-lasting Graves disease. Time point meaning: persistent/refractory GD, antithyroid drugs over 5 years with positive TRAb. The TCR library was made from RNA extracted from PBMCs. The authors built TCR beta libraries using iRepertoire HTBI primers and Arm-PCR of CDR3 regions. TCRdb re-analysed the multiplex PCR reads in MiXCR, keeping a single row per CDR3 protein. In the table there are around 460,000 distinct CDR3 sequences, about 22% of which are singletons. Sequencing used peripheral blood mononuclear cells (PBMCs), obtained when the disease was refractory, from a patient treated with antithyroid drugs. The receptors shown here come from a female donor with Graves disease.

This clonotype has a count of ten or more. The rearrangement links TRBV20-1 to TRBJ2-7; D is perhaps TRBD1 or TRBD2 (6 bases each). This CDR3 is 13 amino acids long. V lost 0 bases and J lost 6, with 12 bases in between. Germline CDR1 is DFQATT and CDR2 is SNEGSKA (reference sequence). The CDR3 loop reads CSARDLEGGEQYF. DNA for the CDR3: TGCAGTGCTAGAGATCTCGAGGGGGGCGAGCAGTACTTC.

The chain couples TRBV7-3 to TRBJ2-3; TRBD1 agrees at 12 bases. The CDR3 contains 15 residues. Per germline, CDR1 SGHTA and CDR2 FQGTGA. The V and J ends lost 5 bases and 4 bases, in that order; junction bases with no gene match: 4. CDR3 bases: TGTGCCAGCAGCCAGGGGACAGGGGGCCCAGATACGCAGTATTTT. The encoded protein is CASSQGTGGPDTQYF.

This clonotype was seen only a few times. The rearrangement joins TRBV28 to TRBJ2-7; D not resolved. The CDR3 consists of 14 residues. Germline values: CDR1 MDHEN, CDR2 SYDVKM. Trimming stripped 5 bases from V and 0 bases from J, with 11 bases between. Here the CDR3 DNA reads TGTGCCAGCAGTAAACTTCACTACTCCTACGAGCAGTACTTC. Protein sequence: CASSKLHYSYEQYF.

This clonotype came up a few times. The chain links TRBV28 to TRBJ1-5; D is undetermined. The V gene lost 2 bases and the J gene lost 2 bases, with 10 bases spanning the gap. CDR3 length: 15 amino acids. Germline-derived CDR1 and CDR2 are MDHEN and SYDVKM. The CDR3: CASSLGMRGNQPQHF. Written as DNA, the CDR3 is TGTGCCAGCAGTTTAGGGATGAGGGGCAATCAGCCCCAGCATTTT.

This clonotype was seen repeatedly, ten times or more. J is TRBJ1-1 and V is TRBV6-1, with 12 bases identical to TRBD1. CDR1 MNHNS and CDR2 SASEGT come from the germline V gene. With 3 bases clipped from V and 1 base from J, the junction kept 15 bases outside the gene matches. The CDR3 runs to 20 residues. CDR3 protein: CASSDFLLGTGGRGNTEAFF. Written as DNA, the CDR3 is TGTGCCAGCAGTGACTTCTTACTAGGGACAGGGGGCCGGGGGAACACTGAAGCTTTCTTT.

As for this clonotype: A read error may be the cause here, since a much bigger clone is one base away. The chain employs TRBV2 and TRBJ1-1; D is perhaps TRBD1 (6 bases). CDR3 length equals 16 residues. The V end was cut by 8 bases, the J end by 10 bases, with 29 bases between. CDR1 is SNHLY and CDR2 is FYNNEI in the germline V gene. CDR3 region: CASRGGRAGGRLGAFF. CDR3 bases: TGTGCCAGCCGGGGGGGCCGGGCAGGAGGGAGGCTTGGAGCTTTCTTT.

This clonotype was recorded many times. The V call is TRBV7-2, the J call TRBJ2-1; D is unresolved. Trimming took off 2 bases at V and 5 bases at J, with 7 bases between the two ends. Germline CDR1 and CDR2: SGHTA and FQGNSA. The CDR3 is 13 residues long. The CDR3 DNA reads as TGTGCCAGCAGCTTAAGAGGAGACAATGAGCAGTTCTTC. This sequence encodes CASSLRGDNEQFF. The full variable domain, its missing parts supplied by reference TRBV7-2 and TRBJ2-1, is GAGVSQSPSNKVTEKGKDVELRCDPISGHTALYWYRQSLGQGLEFLIYFQGNSAPDKSGLPSDRFSAERTGGSVSTLTIQRTQQEDSAVYLCASSLRGDNEQFFGPGTRLTVL.

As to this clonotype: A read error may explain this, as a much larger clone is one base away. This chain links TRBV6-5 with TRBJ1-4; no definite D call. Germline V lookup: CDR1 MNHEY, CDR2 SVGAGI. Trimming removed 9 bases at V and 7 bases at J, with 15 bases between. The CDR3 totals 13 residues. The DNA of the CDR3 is TGTGCCAGTTATGACCGGTCTAGTGAAAAACTGTTTTTT. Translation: CASYDRSSEKLFF.

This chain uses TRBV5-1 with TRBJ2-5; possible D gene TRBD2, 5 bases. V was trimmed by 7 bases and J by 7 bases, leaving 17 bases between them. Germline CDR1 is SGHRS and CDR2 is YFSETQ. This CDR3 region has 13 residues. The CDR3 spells CASQGPPRGTQYF. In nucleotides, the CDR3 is TGCGCCAGCCAAGGGCCACCCCGGGGGACCCAGTACTTC.

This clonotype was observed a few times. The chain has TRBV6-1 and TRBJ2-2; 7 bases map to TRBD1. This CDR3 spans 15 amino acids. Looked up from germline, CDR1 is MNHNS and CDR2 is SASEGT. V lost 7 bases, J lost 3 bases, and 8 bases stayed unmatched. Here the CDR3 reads CASTTTGWDTGELFF. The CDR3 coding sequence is TGTGCCAGCACCACGACAGGGTGGGACACCGGGGAGCTGTTTTTT.

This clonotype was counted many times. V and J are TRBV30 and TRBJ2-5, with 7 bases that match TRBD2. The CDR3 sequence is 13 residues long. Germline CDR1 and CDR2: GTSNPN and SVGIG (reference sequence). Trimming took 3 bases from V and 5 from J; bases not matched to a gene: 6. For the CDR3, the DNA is TGTGCCTGGAGGAAGACTAGCTTGGAGACCCAGTACTTC. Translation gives CAWRKTSLETQYF. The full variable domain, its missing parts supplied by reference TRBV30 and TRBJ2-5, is SQTIHQWPATLVQPVGSPLSLECTVEGTSNPNLYWYRQAAGRGLQLLFYSVGIGQISSEVPQNLSASRPQDRQFILSSKKLLLSDSGFYLCAWRKTSLETQYFGPGTRLLVL.

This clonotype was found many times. The CDR3 DNA reads TGTGCCAGCAACAGAGGACAGTTCAACACTGAAGCTTTCTTT. It yields the protein CASNRGQFNTEAFF. The J gene is TRBJ1-1, the V gene TRBV28; D may be TRBD1 (6 bases). Trimming shortened V by 7 bases and J by 2 bases, and 14 bases separated the two germline ends. The CDR3 contains 14 residues. The V gene's germline CDR1 is MDHEN and CDR2 SYDVKM.

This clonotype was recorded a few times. The CDR3 coding sequence is TGTGCCAGCAGCGGAATAGCGGGAGGGATTGCGTCCTACAATGAGCAGTTCTTC. Translation: CASSGIAGGIASYNEQFF. The chain couples TRBV9 to TRBJ2-1, with 11 bases that match TRBD2. V trimming: 3 bases; J trimming: 1 base; junction bases outside the gene matches: 9. Germline lookup yields CDR1 SGDLS and CDR2 YYNGEE. CDR3 length: 18 residues.

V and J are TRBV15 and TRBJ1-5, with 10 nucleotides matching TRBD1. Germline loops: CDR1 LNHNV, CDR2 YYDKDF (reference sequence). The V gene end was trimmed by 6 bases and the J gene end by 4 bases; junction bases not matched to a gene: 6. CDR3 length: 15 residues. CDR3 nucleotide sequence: TGTGCCACCAGTATGACAGGGGGCTTAAATCAGCCCCAGCATTTT. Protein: CATSMTGGLNQPQHF.

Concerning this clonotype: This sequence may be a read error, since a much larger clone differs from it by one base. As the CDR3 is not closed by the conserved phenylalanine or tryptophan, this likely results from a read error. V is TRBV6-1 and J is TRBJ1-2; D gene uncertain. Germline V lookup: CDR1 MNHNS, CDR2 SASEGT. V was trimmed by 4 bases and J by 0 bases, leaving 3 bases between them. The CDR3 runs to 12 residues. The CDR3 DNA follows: TGTGCCAGCAGTGGAGCTAACTATGGCTACACCCTC. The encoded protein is CASSGANYGYTL.

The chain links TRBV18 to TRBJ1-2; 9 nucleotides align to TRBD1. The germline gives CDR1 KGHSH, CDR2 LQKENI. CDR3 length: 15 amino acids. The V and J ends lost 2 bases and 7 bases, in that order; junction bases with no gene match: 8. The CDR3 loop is CASSPSRDREVGYTF. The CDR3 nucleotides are TGTGCCAGCTCACCAAGTCGGGACAGGGAGGTTGGCTACACCTTC.

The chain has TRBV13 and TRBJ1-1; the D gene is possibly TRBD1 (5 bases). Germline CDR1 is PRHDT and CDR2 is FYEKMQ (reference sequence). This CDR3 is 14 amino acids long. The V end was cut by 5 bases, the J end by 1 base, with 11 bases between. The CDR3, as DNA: TGTGCCAGCAGCCCAGACGGGGGGAACACTGAAGCTTTCTTT. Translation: CASSPDGGNTEAFF.

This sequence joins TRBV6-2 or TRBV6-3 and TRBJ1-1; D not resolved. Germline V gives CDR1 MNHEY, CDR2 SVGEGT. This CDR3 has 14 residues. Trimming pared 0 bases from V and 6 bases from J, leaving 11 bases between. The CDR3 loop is CASSYSQGSAEAFF. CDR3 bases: TGTGCCAGCAGTTACTCTCAAGGGAGCGCTGAAGCTTTCTTT.

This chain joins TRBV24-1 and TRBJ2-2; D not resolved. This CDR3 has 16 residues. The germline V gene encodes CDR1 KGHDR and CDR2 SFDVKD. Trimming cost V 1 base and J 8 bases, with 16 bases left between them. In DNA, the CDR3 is TGTGCCACCAGTGATTTAAACCCCGGGCGTACTGGGGAGCTGTTTTTT. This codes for CATSDLNPGRTGELFF.

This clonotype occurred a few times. CDR3 loop: CATAPGREQETQYF. The CDR3 DNA is TGTGCCACCGCGCCGGGACGGGAACAAGAGACCCAGTACTTC. The chain combines TRBV24-1 with TRBJ2-5, with D perhaps TRBD1 or TRBD2 (5 bases each). Deletions cut 9 bases from V and 2 bases from J, with 15 bases between. CDR1 and CDR2 (germline): KGHDR, SFDVKD. This CDR3 has 14 residues.

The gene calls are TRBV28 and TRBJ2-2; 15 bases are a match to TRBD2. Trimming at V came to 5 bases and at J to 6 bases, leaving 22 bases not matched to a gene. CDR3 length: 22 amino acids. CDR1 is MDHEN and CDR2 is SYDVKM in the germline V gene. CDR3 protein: CASSNTPGGLAGGSISPGELFF. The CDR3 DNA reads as TGTGCCAGCAGTAATACCCCGGGGGGACTAGCGGGAGGCTCTATTTCCCCCGGGGAGCTGTTTTTT. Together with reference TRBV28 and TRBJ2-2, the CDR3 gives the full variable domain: DVKVTQSSRYLVKRTGEKVFLECVQDMDHENMFWYRQDPGLGLRLIYFSYDVKMKEKGDIPEGYSVSREKKERFSLILESASTNQTSMYLCASSNTPGGLAGGSISPGELFFGEGSRLTVL.

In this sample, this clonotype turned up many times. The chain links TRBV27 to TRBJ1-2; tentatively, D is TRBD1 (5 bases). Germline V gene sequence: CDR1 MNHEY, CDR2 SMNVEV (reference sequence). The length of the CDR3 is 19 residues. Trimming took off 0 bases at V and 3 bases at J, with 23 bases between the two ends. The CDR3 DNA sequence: TGTGCCAGCAGTTTATCAGGAACCGGGACGGACCCAACTTACTATGGCTACACCTTC. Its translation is CASSLSGTGTDPTYYGYTF.

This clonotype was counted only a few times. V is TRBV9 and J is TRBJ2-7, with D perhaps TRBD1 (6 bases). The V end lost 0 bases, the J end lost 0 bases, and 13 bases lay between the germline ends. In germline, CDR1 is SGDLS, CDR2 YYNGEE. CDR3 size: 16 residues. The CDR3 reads CASSVGIDRSSYEQYF. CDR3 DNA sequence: TGTGCCAGCAGCGTAGGCATAGACAGGAGCTCCTACGAGCAGTACTTC.

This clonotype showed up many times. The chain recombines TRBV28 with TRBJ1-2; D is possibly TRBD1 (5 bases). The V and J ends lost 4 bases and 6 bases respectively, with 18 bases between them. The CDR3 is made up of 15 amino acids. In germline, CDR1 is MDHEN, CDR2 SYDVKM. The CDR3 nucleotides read TGTGCCAGCAGTTCACTTGGGACGGAAAAAAATGGCTACACCTTC. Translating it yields CASSSLGTEKNGYTF.

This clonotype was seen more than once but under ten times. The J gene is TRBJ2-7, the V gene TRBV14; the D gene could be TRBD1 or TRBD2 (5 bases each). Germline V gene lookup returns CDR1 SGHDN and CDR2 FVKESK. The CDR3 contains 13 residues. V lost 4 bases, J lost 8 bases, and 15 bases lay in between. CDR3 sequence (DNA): TGTGCCAGCAGCCTCAACTCCCGGGGCCAGCAGTACTTC. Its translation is CASSLNSRGQQYF.

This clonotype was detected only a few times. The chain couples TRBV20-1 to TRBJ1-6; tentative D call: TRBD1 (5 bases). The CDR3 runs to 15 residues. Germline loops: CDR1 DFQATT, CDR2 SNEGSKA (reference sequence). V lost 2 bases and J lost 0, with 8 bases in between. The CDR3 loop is CSARYGGSYNSPLHF. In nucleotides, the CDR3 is TGCAGTGCTAGATATGGGGGCTCCTATAATTCACCCCTCCACTTT.

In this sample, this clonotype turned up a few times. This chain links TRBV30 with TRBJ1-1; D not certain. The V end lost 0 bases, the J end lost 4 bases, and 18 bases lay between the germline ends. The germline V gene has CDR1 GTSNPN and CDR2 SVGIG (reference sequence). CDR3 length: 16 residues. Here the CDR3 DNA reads TGTGCCTGGAGTGTACAGCGGGCGAGGGTGGGCACTGAAGCTTTCTTT. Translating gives CAWSVQRARVGTEAFF.